This T cell receptor (beta chain) came from a study of shared clonotypes between healthy human individuals. Looking at the study overall: CD4 naive cells filled three plates per donor, CD4 memory three, CD8 naive two and CD8 memory one.

Between the trimmed V and J ends, which lost 0 bases and 6 bases, there was a span of 8 bases. The CDR3 is 13 amino acids. The germline V gene encodes CDR1 SGDLS and CDR2 YYNGEE. Overall study findings and caveats: In general, naive subsets displayed greater estimated richness than memory subsets did. The low donor count limited represented genetic and exposure-history diversity. Some clonotypes were shared by all four sorted-subset donors, while others were not shared. The non-shared ones had lower generation probabilities than the shared ones.

Clones were sequenced by immunoSEQ multiplex PCR, and TCRdb holds only the in-frame ones, with some missing. Found here are 2 million to 3 million clones, 90% to 95% of them singletons; the top ten hold around 0.4%. As for this clone: Its cognate antigen is unknown. Other DNA variants within this sample encode the same CDR3.

The origin of this receptor is a man aged 18 to 29 in good health. Some clones in this sample may be carry-over from other donors' samples. Sequenced sample: naive CD4+ T cells from PBMCs. Subset specified: CD45RA+ positively selected. The chain employs TRBV9 and TRBJ2-3; D gene ambiguous. The CDR3: CASSVGPPDTQYF. The CDR3, as DNA: TGTGCCAGCAGCGTAGGTCCACCGGATACGCAGTATTTT.